A single sample gave rise to the 20 T cell receptor beta chains below, sequenced in a study of neurological immune-mediated disorders. TCRdb processed the 5' RACE reads anew with MiXCR; each CDR3 protein has one entry. This table has 50,000 to 80,000 distinct CDR3 sequences, under 3.5% appearing once. Sequencing was done on a sample of PBMCs. These receptors came from a man aged 35 to 55 with multiple sclerosis.

In its sample, this clonotype was seen many times. The chain combines TRBV5-1 with TRBJ1-1; 8 nucleotides match TRBD1. Trimming cost V 2 bases and J 5 bases; bases outside gene matches: 17. CDR1 is SGHRS, CDR2 YFSETQ, per germline. There are 18 residues in the CDR3. CDR3 loop: CASSFTGLGNRGSTEAFF. The CDR3 DNA reads as TGCGCCAGCAGCTTCACCGGGTTAGGGAACAGGGGGAGTACTGAAGCTTTCTTT.

This clonotype was counted ten times or more. The chain carries TRBV10-3 and TRBJ2-2; 10 bases match TRBD2. With 4 bases clipped from V and 3 bases from J, the junction kept 2 bases outside the gene matches. There are 15 residues in the CDR3. Germline values: CDR1 ENHRY, CDR2 SYGVKD. This chain's CDR3 is CAISVAGGDTGELFF. The DNA for the CDR3 is TGTGCCATCAGTGTAGCGGGAGGAGACACCGGGGAGCTGTTTTTT.

V is TRBV7-3 and J is TRBJ2-3, with 7 nucleotides matching TRBD2. The J segment lost 4 bases and the V segment lost 1 base, leaving 5 bases of the junction unmatched. Germline V gives CDR1 SGHTA, CDR2 FQGTGA. The CDR3 contains 15 residues. CDR3 bases: TGTGCCAGCAGCTTAAGTGCGGGAGTGGCAGATACGCAGTATTTT. As protein: CASSLSAGVADTQYF.

This clonotype was seen ten or more times. This chain links TRBV20-1 with TRBJ2-3, with 8 bases lining up with TRBD2. V dropped 1 base and J dropped 4; count of bases not matched to a gene: 7. The length of the CDR3 is 15 residues. Per the germline V gene, CDR1 is DFQATT and CDR2 is SNEGSKA (reference sequence). CDR3 sequence: CSARAGGIIADTQYF. CDR3 sequence (DNA): TGCAGTGCTAGAGCGGGGGGGATTATCGCAGATACGCAGTATTTT.

This clonotype was seen only a few times. The chain couples TRBV6-5 to TRBJ2-7; D possibly matches TRBD1 or TRBD2 (5 bases each). Looked up from germline, CDR1 is MNHEY and CDR2 is SVGAGI. Trimming took off 6 bases at V and 2 bases at J, with 23 bases between the two ends. This CDR3 is built from 17 residues. In DNA form, the CDR3 reads TGTGCCAGCAGCCTTTTCGGGGTAACAGGACGTACCTACGAGCAGTACTTC. Protein sequence: CASSLFGVTGRTYEQYF.

This clonotype was recorded at least ten times. In DNA form, the CDR3 reads TGTGCCAGCAGCTTAGACTTGGTCACCGGGGAGCTGTTTTTT. Encoded protein: CASSLDLVTGELFF. V gene TRBV7-8 combines with J gene TRBJ2-2; D gene unclear. The CDR3 runs to 14 residues. The V and J ends lost 1 base and 4 bases respectively, with 7 bases between them. CDR1 is SGHVS and CDR2 is FQNEAQ in the germline V gene. Full variable domain (outside the CDR3, taken from reference TRBV7-8 and TRBJ2-2): GAGVSQSPRYKVAKRGQDVALRCDPISGHVSLFWYQQALGQGPEFLTYFQNEAQLDKSGLPSDRFFAERPEGSVSTLKIQRTQQEDSAVYLCASSLDLVTGELFFGEGSRLTVL.

This clonotype occurred once. Given the absence of the conserved phenylalanine or tryptophan at the CDR3 end, a read error is likely. The genes are TRBV5-6 and TRBJ2-3; D is unclear. This CDR3 is 12 amino acids long. Germline CDR1 and CDR2: SGHDT and YYEEEE. Trimming shortened V by 3 bases and J by 8 bases, and 10 bases separated the two germline ends. The CDR3: CASSSGPTTQYI. Written as DNA, the CDR3 is TGTGCCAGCAGCTCCGGCCCCACTACGCAGTATATT.

This clonotype turned up a few times. The chain employs TRBV7-6 and TRBJ2-5, with 8 nucleotides matching TRBD2. The ends lost 4 bases at V and 4 bases at J; junction bases unmatched: 8. The CDR3 length is 15 residues. Germline CDR1 SGHVS, CDR2 FNYEAQ. The CDR3 protein is CASSSAGTSGETQYF. The CDR3 nucleotides are TGTGCCAGCAGCTCCGCCGGGACTAGTGGAGAGACCCAGTACTTC.

This clonotype was counted at least ten times. CDR3 loop: CASSLTGDESQPQHF. CDR3 nucleotides: TGCGCCAGCAGCCTGACAGGGGACGAAAGTCAGCCCCAGCATTTT. The V gene is TRBV5-1, the J gene TRBJ1-5; 8 nucleotides agree with TRBD1. In germline, CDR1 is SGHRS, CDR2 YFSETQ. V trimming: 4 bases; J trimming: 6 bases; junction bases outside the gene matches: 9. The CDR3 sequence is 15 residues long. The whole variable domain, remainder taken from reference TRBV5-1 and TRBJ1-5, is KAGVTQTPRYLIKTRGQQVTLSCSPISGHRSVSWYQQTPGQGLQFLFEYFSETQRNKGNFPGRFSGRQFSNSRSEMNVSTLELGDSALYLCASSLTGDESQPQHFGDGTRLSIL.

This clonotype came up many times. V usage is TRBV12-3 or TRBV12-4 and J usage is TRBJ1-2; D is ambiguous. V lost 6 bases and J 6 bases, leaving 14 bases between the germline ends. The CDR3 covers 13 residues. The CDR3 reads CASRPRESHGYTF. The CDR3 region has the DNA TGTGCCAGCAGGCCTCGGGAGAGCCATGGCTACACCTTC.

This clonotype was observed at least ten times. The CDR3, as DNA: TGTGCCAGCAGTTGGGACCATGGGTCCGGGGAGCTGTTTTTT. This gives the protein CASSWDHGSGELFF. The gene calls are TRBV12-3 or TRBV12-4 and TRBJ2-2; D may match TRBD1 or TRBD2 (5 bases each). The CDR3 covers 14 residues. Trimming removed 4 bases from V and 6 bases from J, with 12 bases in between.

This clonotype was seen many times. J is TRBJ1-3 and V is TRBV10-2, with no clear D. The CDR3 length is 12 residues. Trimming stripped 4 bases from V and 4 bases from J, with 5 bases between. Germline V gives CDR1 WSHSY, CDR2 SAAADI. CDR3 coding DNA: TGCGCCAGCAGTGCCGGCGGAAACACCATATATTTT. Translating it yields CASSAGGNTIYF.

This clonotype was seen repeatedly, ten times or more. The V and J genes are TRBV20-1 and TRBJ2-3, with 7 bases identical to TRBD1. V lost 3 bases to trimming and J lost 5 bases; unmatched junction nucleotides: 17. The germline V gene encodes CDR1 DFQATT and CDR2 SNEGSKA (reference sequence). This CDR3 region has 17 residues. The CDR3 nucleotides are TGCAGTGCTAGTTTTTATCCGACAGGGCAACAAAAAGATACGCAGTATTTT. It yields the protein CSASFYPTGQQKDTQYF.

In this sample, this clonotype turned up many times. V is TRBV5-1 and J is TRBJ1-3; the D gene is possibly TRBD1 (5 bases). The CDR3 totals 16 residues. Germline V gene data show CDR1 as SGHRS and CDR2 as YFSETQ. The V end was cut by 0 bases, the J end by 0 bases, with 10 bases between. The CDR3 protein is CASSLEGPPSGNTIYF. The CDR3, as DNA: TGCGCCAGCAGCTTGGAGGGACCGCCCTCTGGAAACACCATATATTTT.

The sample holds many counts of this clonotype. This chain links TRBV3-1 with TRBJ2-2; D uncertain. The CDR3 has 16 amino acids. Germline lookup yields CDR1 LGHDT and CDR2 YNNKEL (reference sequence). Trimming stripped 0 bases from V and 0 bases from J, with 8 bases between. This chain's CDR3 is CASSQEWGANTGELFF. CDR3 in DNA: TGTGCCAGCAGCCAAGAATGGGGTGCGAACACCGGGGAGCTGTTTTTT.

This clonotype was counted many times. This chain connects TRBV5-1 to TRBJ2-5; D possibly corresponds to TRBD2 (7 bases). Germline loops: CDR1 SGHRS, CDR2 YFSETQ. This CDR3 spans 16 amino acids. Trimming cost V 4 bases and J 1 base, with 17 bases left between them. The CDR3 protein is CASSGGALGPQETQYF. CDR3 DNA: TGCGCCAGCAGCGGGGGGGCCTTGGGCCCCCAAGAGACCCAGTACTTC. Full variable domain (missing parts from reference TRBV5-1 and TRBJ2-5): KAGVTQTPRYLIKTRGQQVTLSCSPISGHRSVSWYQQTPGQGLQFLFEYFSETQRNKGNFPGRFSGRQFSNSRSEMNVSTLELGDSALYLCASSGGALGPQETQYFGPGTRLLVL.

This clonotype was detected many times. V usage is TRBV2 and J usage is TRBJ1-2; D gene ambiguous. Germline CDR1 is SNHLY and CDR2 is FYNNEI. Trimming left V 6 bases short and J 5 bases short, with 7 bases between. The CDR3 extends over 11 amino acids. Here the CDR3 DNA reads TGTGCCAGCAGCGTAAATTATGGCTACACCTTC. Translated: CASSVNYGYTF.

This clonotype was counted many times. The rearrangement links TRBV20-1 to TRBJ2-5; either TRBD1 or TRBD2 may supply D (5 bases each). V was clipped by 3 bases and J by 2 bases, with 13 bases between them. The CDR3 totals 14 residues. Per germline, CDR1 DFQATT and CDR2 SNEGSKA (reference sequence). The CDR3 nucleotides read TGCAGTGCTAGTACGAGGGGAAATCAAGAGACCCAGTACTTC. Its translation: CSASTRGNQETQYF.

The table lists this clonotype with many counts. The genes are TRBV27 and TRBJ2-2; no firm D call. Germline-derived CDR1 and CDR2 are MNHEY and SMNVEV (reference sequence). The CDR3 is made up of 15 amino acids. V shed 3 bases and J shed 0 bases, with 8 bases lying between them. The CDR3 sequence is CASSLISPNTGELFF. CDR3 nucleotide sequence: TGTGCCAGCAGTTTGATTAGTCCGAACACCGGGGAGCTGTTTTTT.

This chain uses TRBV10-1 with TRBJ2-1; D gene uncertain. Germline lookup yields CDR1 WNHNN and CDR2 SYGVQD (reference sequence). V lost 1 base to trimming and J lost 8 bases, with 6 bases between them. The CDR3 spans 12 residues. This chain's CDR3 is CASSEYSDEQFF. Here the CDR3 DNA reads TGCGCCAGCAGTGAGTATTCTGATGAGCAGTTCTTC.